The clone carrying this T cell receptor beta chain has at least ten counts. Its antigen is unknown. This sample was taken from a study of neurological immune-mediated disorders. General study results and limits: Any association between clinical or MRI features and the multiple sclerosis repertoire cluster was absent. According to phylogenetic grouping, one related-CDR3 cluster, a possible signature, contained the repertoires of 18 of 34 multiple sclerosis patients. HTLV-1-associated myelopathy displayed the greatest TCR clonal expansion, and multiple sclerosis exhibited the smallest, lower than that of healthy controls.

Germline V gene lookup returns CDR1 DFQATT and CDR2 SNEGSKA (reference sequence). The V end was cut by 7 bases, the J end by 0 bases, with 12 bases between. The CDR3 sequence is 13 residues long. TCRdb re-called the 5' RACE reads with MiXCR, one entry per CDR3 protein. The data contain 55,000 to 75,000 distinct CDR3 sequences, less than 5.5% of them singletons. Source material: PBMCs. The J gene is TRBJ1-2, the V gene TRBV20-1; perhaps TRBD1 as D (6 bases). This TCR was recovered from a woman aged 25 to 39 with multiple sclerosis. The CDR3 loop is CSVPQGTNYGYTF. In DNA form, the CDR3 reads TGCAGTGTTCCCCAGGGGACTAACTATGGCTACACCTTC.